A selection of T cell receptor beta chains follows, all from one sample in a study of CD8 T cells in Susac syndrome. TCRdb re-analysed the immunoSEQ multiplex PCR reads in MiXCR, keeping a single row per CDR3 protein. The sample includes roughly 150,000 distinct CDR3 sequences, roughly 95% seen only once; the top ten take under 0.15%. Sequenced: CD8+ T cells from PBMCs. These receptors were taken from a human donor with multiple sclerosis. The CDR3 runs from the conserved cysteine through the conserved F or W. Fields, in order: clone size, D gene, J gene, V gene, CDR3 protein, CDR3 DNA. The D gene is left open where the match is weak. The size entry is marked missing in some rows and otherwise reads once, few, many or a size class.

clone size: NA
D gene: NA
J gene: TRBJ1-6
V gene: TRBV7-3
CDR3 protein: CASSAGPSSPLHF
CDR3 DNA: TGTGCCAGCAGCGCCGGGCCCAGCTCACCCCTCCACTTT

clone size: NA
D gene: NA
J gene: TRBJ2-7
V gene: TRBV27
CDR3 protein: CASSVAGEGGYEQYF
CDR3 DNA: TGTGCCAGCAGCGTAGCCGGGGAGGGGGGCTACGAGCAGTACTTC

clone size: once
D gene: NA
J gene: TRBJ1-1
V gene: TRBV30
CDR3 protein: CAWSVVGSTEAFF
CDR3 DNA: TGTGCCTGGAGTGTAGTGGGGAGCACTGAAGCTTTCTTT

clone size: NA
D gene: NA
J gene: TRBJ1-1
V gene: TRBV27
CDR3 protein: CASSLTTVSTEAFF
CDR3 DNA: TGTGCCAGCAGTTTGACGACGGTGAGCACTGAAGCTTTCTTT

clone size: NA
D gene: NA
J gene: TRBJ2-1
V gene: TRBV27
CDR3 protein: CASSLGDPNEQFF
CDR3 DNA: TGTGCCAGCAGTCTAGGGGACCCCAATGAGCAGTTCTTC

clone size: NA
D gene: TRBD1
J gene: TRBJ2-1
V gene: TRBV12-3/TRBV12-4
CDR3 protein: CASSFVQGANEQFF
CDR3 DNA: TGTGCCAGCAGTTTTGTTCAGGGGGCCAATGAGCAGTTCTTC

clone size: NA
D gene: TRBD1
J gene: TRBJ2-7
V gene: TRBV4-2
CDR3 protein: CASSQEDRVAYEQYF
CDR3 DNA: TGTGCCAGCAGCCAGGAGGACAGGGTAGCCTACGAGCAGTACTTC

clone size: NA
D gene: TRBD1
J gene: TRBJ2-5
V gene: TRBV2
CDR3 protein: CASIWTGTEETQYF
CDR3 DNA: TGTGCCAGCATTTGGACAGGGACGGAAGAGACCCAGTACTTC

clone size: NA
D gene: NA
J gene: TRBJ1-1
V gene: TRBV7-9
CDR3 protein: CASVDSVLPEAFF
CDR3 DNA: TGTGCCAGCGTAGACAGCGTCTTGCCTGAAGCTTTCTTT

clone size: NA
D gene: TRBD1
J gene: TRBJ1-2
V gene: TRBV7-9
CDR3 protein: CASSSSGTVLYGYTF
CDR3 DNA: TGTGCCAGCAGTTCGAGCGGGACAGTGCTCTATGGCTACACCTTC

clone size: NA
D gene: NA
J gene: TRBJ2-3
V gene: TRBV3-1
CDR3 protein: CASSQAGRSASTDTQYF
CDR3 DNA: TGTGCCAGCAGCCAGGCCGGGCGGAGCGCTAGCACAGATACGCAGTATTTT

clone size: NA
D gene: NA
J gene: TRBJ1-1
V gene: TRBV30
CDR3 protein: CAWSRTEAFF
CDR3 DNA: TGTGCCTGGAGTAGAACTGAAGCTTTCTTT

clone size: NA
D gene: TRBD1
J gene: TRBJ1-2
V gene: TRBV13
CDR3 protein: CASTPWRGHLGYTF
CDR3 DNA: TGTGCCAGCACCCCGTGGAGGGGGCACTTGGGCTACACCTTC

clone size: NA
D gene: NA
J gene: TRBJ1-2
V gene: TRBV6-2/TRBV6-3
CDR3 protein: CASSYSEVGYTF
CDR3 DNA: TGTGCCAGCAGTTACTCGGAAGTGGGCTACACCTTC

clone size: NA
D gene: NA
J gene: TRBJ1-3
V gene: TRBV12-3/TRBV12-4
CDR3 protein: CASSFLVGTFSGNTIYF
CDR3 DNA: TGTGCCAGCAGTTTCTTGGTGGGGACCTTCTCTGGAAACACCATATATTTT

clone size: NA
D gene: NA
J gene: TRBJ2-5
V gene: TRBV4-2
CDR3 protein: CASSQDWGRQETQYF
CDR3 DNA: TGTGCCAGCAGCCAAGATTGGGGACGCCAAGAGACCCAGTACTTC

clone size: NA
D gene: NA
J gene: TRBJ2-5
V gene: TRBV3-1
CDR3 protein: CASSQETADTRETQYF
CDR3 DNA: TGTGCCAGCAGCCAAGAGACCGCGGACACAAGAGAGACCCAGTACTTC

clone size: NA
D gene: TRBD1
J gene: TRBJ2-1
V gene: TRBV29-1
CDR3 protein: CSTGQGAVRNEQFF
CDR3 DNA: TGCAGCACCGGACAGGGGGCCGTAAGGAATGAGCAGTTCTTC

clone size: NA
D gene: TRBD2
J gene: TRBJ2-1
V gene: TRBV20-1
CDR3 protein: CSAQLAGSYNEQFF
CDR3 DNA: TGCAGTGCTCAGCTAGCGGGGAGCTACAATGAGCAGTTCTTC

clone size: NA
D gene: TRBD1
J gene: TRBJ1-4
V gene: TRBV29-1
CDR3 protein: CSAQGGSNEKLFF
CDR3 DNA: TGCAGCGCCCAGGGGGGATCTAATGAAAAACTGTTTTTT

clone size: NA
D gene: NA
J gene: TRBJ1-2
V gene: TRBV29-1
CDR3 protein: CSGDAEGTYGYTF
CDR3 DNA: TGCAGCGGAGATGCAGAGGGTACCTATGGCTACACCTTC

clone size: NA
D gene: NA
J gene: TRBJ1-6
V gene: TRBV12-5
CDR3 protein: CAPSSSPLHF
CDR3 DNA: TGTGCTCCGTCGAGCTCACCCCTCCACTTT

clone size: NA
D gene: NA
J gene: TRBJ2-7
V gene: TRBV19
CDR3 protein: CASSIQGSYEQYF
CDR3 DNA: TGTGCCAGTAGTATTCAGGGTTCCTACGAGCAGTACTTC

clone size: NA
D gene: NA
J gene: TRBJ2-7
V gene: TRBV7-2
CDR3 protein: CASSPWDVGYEQYF
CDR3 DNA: TGTGCCAGCAGCCCATGGGACGTGGGCTACGAGCAGTACTTC

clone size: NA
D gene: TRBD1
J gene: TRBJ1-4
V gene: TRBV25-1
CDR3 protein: CASRTDRVEKLFF
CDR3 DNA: TGTGCCAGCAGGACGGACAGGGTGGAAAAACTGTTTTTT

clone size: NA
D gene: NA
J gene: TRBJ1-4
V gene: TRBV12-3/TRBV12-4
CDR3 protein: CASSGTELKLFF
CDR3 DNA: TGTGCCAGCAGTGGGACTGAGCTTAAACTGTTTTTT

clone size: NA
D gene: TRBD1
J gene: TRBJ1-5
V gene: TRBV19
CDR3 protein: CASSGGQGAGQPQHF
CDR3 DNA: TGTGCCAGTAGTGGAGGACAGGGGGCGGGACAGCCCCAGCATTTT

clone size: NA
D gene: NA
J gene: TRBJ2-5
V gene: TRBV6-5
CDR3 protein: CASSYFLTGTSEETQYF
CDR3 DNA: TGTGCCAGCAGTTACTTCTTAACCGGGACAAGTGAGGAGACCCAGTACTTC

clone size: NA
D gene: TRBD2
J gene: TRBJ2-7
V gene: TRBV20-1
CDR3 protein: CSARDLRGSSYEQYF
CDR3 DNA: TGCAGTGCTAGAGATTTGCGGGGGAGCTCCTACGAGCAGTACTTC

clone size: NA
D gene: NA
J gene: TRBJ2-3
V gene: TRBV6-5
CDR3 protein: CASSRDSPSPQQYF
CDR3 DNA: TGTGCCAGCAGCCGAGACAGCCCCTCGCCCCAGCAGTATTTT

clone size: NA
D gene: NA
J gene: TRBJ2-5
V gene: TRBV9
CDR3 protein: CASSEGVLEETQYF
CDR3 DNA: TGTGCCAGCAGCGAGGGTGTATTGGAAGAGACCCAGTACTTC

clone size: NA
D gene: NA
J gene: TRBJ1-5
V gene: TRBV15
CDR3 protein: CATSSDDRSNQPQHF
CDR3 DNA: TGTGCCACCAGCAGCGATGACAGAAGCAATCAGCCCCAGCATTTT

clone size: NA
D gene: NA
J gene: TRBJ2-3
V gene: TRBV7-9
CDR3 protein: CASGELSNTQYF
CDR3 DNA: TGTGCCAGCGGGGAGCTAAGCAATACGCAGTATTTT

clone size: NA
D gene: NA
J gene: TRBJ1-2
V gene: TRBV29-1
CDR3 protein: CSVVGVYGYTF
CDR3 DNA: TGCAGCGTTGTCGGGGTCTATGGCTACACCTTC

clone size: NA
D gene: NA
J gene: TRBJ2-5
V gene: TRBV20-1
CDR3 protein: CSARGALEGWETQYF
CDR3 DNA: TGCAGTGCTAGAGGGGCCCTTGAGGGGTGGGAGACCCAGTACTTC

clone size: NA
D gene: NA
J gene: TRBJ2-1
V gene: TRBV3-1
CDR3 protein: CASSQDPAHNEQFF
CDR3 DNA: TGTGCCAGCAGCCAAGATCCGGCCCACAATGAGCAGTTCTTC

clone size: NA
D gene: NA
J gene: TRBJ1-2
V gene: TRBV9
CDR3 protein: CASSVGSGYGYTF
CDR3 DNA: TGTGCCAGCAGCGTCGGATCAGGCTATGGCTACACCTTC

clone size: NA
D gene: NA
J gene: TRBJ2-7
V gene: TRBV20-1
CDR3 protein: CSARATRDHEQYF
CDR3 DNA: TGCAGTGCTCGAGCCACCAGGGACCACGAGCAGTACTTC

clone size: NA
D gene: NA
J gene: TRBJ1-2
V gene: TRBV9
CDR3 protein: CASSVGYGYTF
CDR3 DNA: TGTGCCAGCAGCGTTGGCTATGGCTACACCTTC

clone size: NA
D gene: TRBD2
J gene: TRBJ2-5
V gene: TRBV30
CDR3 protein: CAGEAGGLAHHEAQYF
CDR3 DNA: TGTGCCGGGGAGGCTGGGGGACTAGCTCACCACGAGGCCCAGTACTTC

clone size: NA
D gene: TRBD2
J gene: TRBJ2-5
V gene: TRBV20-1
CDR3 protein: CSAEVETSEETQYF
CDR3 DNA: TGCAGTGCCGAGGTCGAAACTAGCGAAGAGACCCAGTACTTC

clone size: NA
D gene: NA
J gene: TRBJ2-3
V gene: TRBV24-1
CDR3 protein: CATSLGADTQYF
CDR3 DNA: TGTGCCACCAGTCTGGGGGCAGATACGCAGTATTTT

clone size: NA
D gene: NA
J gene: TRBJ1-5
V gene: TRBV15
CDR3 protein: CATSRDRSLGQPQHF
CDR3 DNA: TGTGCCACCAGCAGAGATAGGTCCTTGGGTCAGCCCCAGCATTTT

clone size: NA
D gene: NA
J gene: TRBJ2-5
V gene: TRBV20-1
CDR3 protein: CSARDEGNLETQYF
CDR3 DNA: TGCAGTGCTAGAGATGAGGGGAATTTGGAGACCCAGTACTTC

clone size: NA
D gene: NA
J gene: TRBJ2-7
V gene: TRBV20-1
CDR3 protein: CSVVGVSLNEQYF
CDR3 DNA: TGCAGTGTTGTGGGGGTGTCGTTGAACGAGCAGTACTTC

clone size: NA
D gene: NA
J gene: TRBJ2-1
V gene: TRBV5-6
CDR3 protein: CASSFDNEQFF
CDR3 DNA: TGTGCCAGCAGCTTTGACAATGAGCAGTTCTTC

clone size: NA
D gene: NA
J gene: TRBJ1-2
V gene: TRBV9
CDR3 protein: CASSVVGIGAYGYTF
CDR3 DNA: TGTGCCAGCAGCGTCGTGGGGATAGGGGCTTATGGCTACACCTTC

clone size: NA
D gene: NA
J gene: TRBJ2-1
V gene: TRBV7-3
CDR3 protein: CASSFMVGSGNEQFF
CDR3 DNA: TGTGCCAGCAGCTTCATGGTGGGGTCGGGAAATGAGCAGTTCTTC

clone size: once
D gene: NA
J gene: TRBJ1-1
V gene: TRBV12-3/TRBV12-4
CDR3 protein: CASVQYLRWAEAFF
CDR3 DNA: TGTGCCAGCGTACAGTATCTGCGATGGGCTGAAGCTTTCTTT